The 29 T cell receptor beta chains below all came from one sample that was sequenced in a study of T cell responses to AZD1222 COVID-19 vaccine. The repertoire was sequenced with immunoSEQ multiplex PCR; TCRdb's copy has only in-frame clones and lacks some. The sample lists some 150,000 clones; approximately 87% were seen once. Sample: peripheral blood, taken 28 days after the second AZD1222 dose. All receptors come from an adult who received the AZD1222 COVID-19 vaccine.

The V call is TRBV18, the J call TRBJ2-1, with D perhaps matching TRBD1 (5 bases). Germline V gene sequence: CDR1 KGHSH, CDR2 LQKENI. This CDR3 has 14 amino acids. Trimming shortened V by 5 bases and J by 4 bases, and 12 bases separated the two germline ends. The CDR3 nucleotides read TGTGCCAGCTCATCGTTGACAGAATACAATGAGCAGTTCTTC. Its translation is CASSSLTEYNEQFF.

The chain uses TRBV2 and TRBJ2-1, with 11 bases aligning to TRBD2. Trimming at V came to 7 bases and at J to 9 bases, leaving 8 bases not matched to a gene. The germline V gene has CDR1 SNHLY and CDR2 FYNNEI. The CDR3 is made up of 14 amino acids. The CDR3 DNA sequence: TGTGCCAGCACCAGACTAGCGGGACGGGCTGAGCAGTTCTTC. This gives the protein CASTRLAGRAEQFF.

This CDR3 reads CAWSPSREQPQHF. DNA for the CDR3: TGTGCCTGGAGTCCCAGCAGGGAGCAGCCCCAGCATTTT. The rearrangement links TRBV30 to TRBJ1-5; maybe TRBD1 (5 bases). The V end was cut by 2 bases, the J end by 7 bases, with 12 bases between. From germline, CDR1 is GTSNPN and CDR2 SVGIG (reference sequence). The CDR3 is 13 residues long.

The gene calls are TRBV5-1 and TRBJ1-4; D call uncertain. The germline gives CDR1 SGHRS, CDR2 YFSETQ. This CDR3 has 14 amino acids. The V gene lost 3 bases and the J gene lost 8 bases, with 14 bases spanning the gap. The CDR3 DNA is TGCGCCAGCAGCTACGGGAGTTTGGGGGAAAAACTGTTTTTT. Translating it yields CASSYGSLGEKLFF. The variable domain in full, with the rest retrieved from reference TRBV5-1 and TRBJ1-4, is KAGVTQTPRYLIKTRGQQVTLSCSPISGHRSVSWYQQTPGQGLQFLFEYFSETQRNKGNFPGRFSGRQFSNSRSEMNVSTLELGDSALYLCASSYGSLGEKLFFGSGTQLSVL.

The gene calls are TRBV2 and TRBJ1-1; TRBD1 matches at 8 bases. CDR1 is SNHLY, CDR2 FYNNEI, per germline. This CDR3 has 16 residues. Trimming at V came to 2 bases and at J to 4 bases, leaving 9 bases not matched to a gene. The CDR3 DNA reads TGTGCCAGCAGTGAACCCGGACAGGGAAGGGTCACTGAAGCTTTCTTT. It codes for CASSEPGQGRVTEAFF.

The chain uses TRBV6-2 or TRBV6-3 and TRBJ1-5; D is unresolved. The V end lost 2 bases, the J end lost 1 base, and 6 bases lay between the germline ends. The germline V gene has CDR1 MNHEY and CDR2 SVGEGT. The CDR3 totals 14 residues. The CDR3: CASSYVPSNQPQHF. The CDR3 nucleotides read TGTGCCAGCAGTTACGTACCCAGCAATCAGCCCCAGCATTTT.

V is TRBV10-3 and J is TRBJ2-7; 8 positions agree with TRBD1. V dropped 6 bases and J dropped 4; count of bases not matched to a gene: 8. Germline V lookup: CDR1 ENHRY, CDR2 SYGVKD. The CDR3 is made up of 14 amino acids. The CDR3 loop reads CAISGQGGVYEQYF. In DNA form, the CDR3 reads TGTGCCATCAGCGGACAGGGAGGAGTATACGAGCAGTACTTC.

This sequence joins TRBV18 and TRBJ1-2; TRBD1 might be the D (6 bases). The CDR3 contains 13 residues. Trimming stripped 3 bases from V and 7 bases from J, with 12 bases between. The V gene's germline CDR1 is KGHSH and CDR2 LQKENI. Here the CDR3 DNA reads TGTGCCAGCTCACCCCTGGACAGTCGTGGCTACACCTTC. Translating gives CASSPLDSRGYTF. Combining the CDR3 with reference TRBV18 and TRBJ1-2 gives the whole variable domain NAGVMQNPRHLVRRRGQEARLRCSPMKGHSHVYWYRQLPEEGLKFMVYLQKENIIDESGMPKERFSAEFPKEGPSILRIQQVVRGDSAAYFCASSPLDSRGYTFGSGTRLTVV.

This chain links TRBV3-1 (or the pseudogene TRBV3-2) with TRBJ1-4, with D possibly matching TRBD1 (6 bases). The CDR3 contains 15 residues. CDR1 and CDR2 from the germline V gene are LGHDT and YNNKEL (reference sequence). V shed 7 bases and J shed 7 bases, with 19 bases lying between them. In nucleotides, the CDR3 is TGTGCCAGCAACCCCGGAGGGGGGAATGGTGAAAAACTGTTTTTT. Amino acids: CASNPGGGNGEKLFF.

The J gene is TRBJ2-7, the V gene TRBV15, with D unresolved. Germline loops: CDR1 LNHNV, CDR2 YYDKDF (reference sequence). Trimming removed 0 bases from V and 7 bases from J, with 13 bases in between. The CDR3 contains 14 residues. Written as DNA, the CDR3 is TGTGCCACCAGCAGAGATAAGGCTACCTTGGAGCAGTACTTC. Amino acids: CATSRDKATLEQYF.

This sequence joins TRBV6-2 or TRBV6-3 and TRBJ2-1, with 7 bases identical to TRBD2. Germline V lookup: CDR1 MNHEY, CDR2 SVGEGT. V gave up 1 base and J gave up 5 bases; unmatched junction bases: 8. The CDR3 length is 16 residues. The CDR3 bases are TGTGCCAGCAGTTACTGGTCTAGCGGAGACCACAATGAGCAGTTCTTC. Amino acids: CASSYWSSGDHNEQFF.

This chain joins TRBV27 and TRBJ1-1, with D possibly TRBD1 on 6 matching bases. V was cut by 11 bases and J by 1 base, with 23 bases left in between. CDR1 is MNHEY and CDR2 is SMNVEV in the germline V gene (reference sequence). The CDR3 runs to 16 residues. DNA for the CDR3: TGTGCCTCGAAGCCGACAGGCCGCAGAGGGAACACTGAAGCTTTCTTT. As protein: CASKPTGRRGNTEAFF.

The V and J genes are TRBV6-2 or TRBV6-3 and TRBJ1-1; TRBD1 might be the D (5 bases). Germline-derived CDR1 and CDR2 are MNHEY and SVGEGT. The CDR3 is 13 residues long. Trimming removed 6 bases at V and 4 bases at J, with 12 bases between. This CDR3 reads CASSRGLLTEAFF. CDR3 coding DNA: TGTGCCAGCAGCCGGGGACTCCTCACTGAAGCTTTCTTT.

V and J are TRBV5-1 and TRBJ1-5, with a tentative D call TRBD1 (6 bases). Trimming removed 0 bases at V and 7 bases at J, with 11 bases between. Germline values: CDR1 SGHRS, CDR2 YFSETQ. The CDR3 length is 14 residues. CDR3 loop: CASSLDGGRQPQHF. The CDR3 region has the DNA TGCGCCAGCAGCTTGGATGGGGGCAGGCAGCCCCAGCATTTT.

The genes are TRBV5-6 and TRBJ2-1, with 15 bases that match TRBD2. This CDR3 spans 15 amino acids. Trimming removed 3 bases from V and 12 bases from J; junction bases left unmatched: 7. Germline-derived CDR1 and CDR2 are SGHDT and YYEEEE. Here the CDR3 DNA reads TGTGCCAGCAGCTATCGGACTAGCGGGAGGGTGGGGCAGTTCTTC. This encodes CASSYRTSGRVGQFF.

The J gene is TRBJ1-3, the V gene TRBV7-9; D ambiguous. The germline gives CDR1 SEHNR, CDR2 FQNEAQ (reference sequence). The V end lost 5 bases, the J end lost 4 bases, and 9 bases lay between the germline ends. The length of the CDR3 is 13 residues. The CDR3 nucleotides are TGTGCCAGCAGCGAGGCGAGAGGAAACACCATATATTTT. It translates to CASSEARGNTIYF.

The DNA of the CDR3 is TGTGCCAGCAGCGTGGGGTCCGGGACAGGGGATACGCAGTATTTT. Protein: CASSVGSGTGDTQYF. V and J are TRBV9 and TRBJ2-3; 9 bases are shared with TRBD1. CDR3 length: 15 amino acids. The germline V gene has CDR1 SGDLS and CDR2 YYNGEE. With V trimmed by 2 bases and J by 6 bases, 7 bases remained unmatched.

The rearrangement links TRBV4-2 to TRBJ2-1; the match to TRBD1 covers 9 bases. Germline CDR1 is LGHNA and CDR2 is YNFKEQ. V shed 6 bases and J 8 bases; nucleotides not matched to a gene: 11. The CDR3 loop spans 15 amino acids. CDR3 region: CASRHGQGRIDEQFF. In nucleotides, the CDR3 is TGTGCCAGCAGACATGGACAGGGGAGAATTGATGAGCAGTTCTTC.

V and J are TRBV7-4 and TRBJ2-7; D tentatively reads TRBD1 or TRBD2 (5 bases each). With 7 bases removed from V and 0 bases from J, the gap between germline ends came to 16 bases. Germline V gene data show CDR1 as SGHVT and CDR2 as SQSDAQ. The CDR3 loop spans 15 amino acids. DNA of the CDR3: TGTGCCAGCACCCCCGGGACCGTCAGCTCCTACGAGCAGTACTTC. Amino acids: CASTPGTVSSYEQYF.

J is TRBJ2-1 and V is TRBV5-1; D gene uncertain. The V gene lost 0 bases and the J gene lost 10 bases, with 11 bases spanning the gap. Germline lookup yields CDR1 SGHRS and CDR2 YFSETQ. The CDR3 spans 13 residues. CDR3 protein: CASSLESGYEQFF. For the CDR3, the DNA is TGCGCCAGCAGCTTGGAGTCCGGGTACGAGCAGTTCTTC.

J is TRBJ1-5 and V is TRBV19; 7 bases align to TRBD1. V lost 4 bases, J lost 7 bases, and 7 bases stayed unmatched. This CDR3 is 14 amino acids long. From germline, CDR1 is LNHDA and CDR2 SQIVND (reference sequence). The CDR3 sequence: CASSSQGGLQPQHF. For the CDR3, the DNA is TGTGCCAGTAGTAGCCAGGGGGGCTTGCAGCCCCAGCATTTT.

CDR3 amino acids: CASIQRGTGANVLTF. The CDR3 region has the DNA TGTGCCAGCATTCAGAGAGGTACTGGGGCCAACGTCCTGACTTTC. This chain links TRBV28 with TRBJ2-6; D uncertain. Germline-derived CDR1 and CDR2 are MDHEN and SYDVKM. V was clipped by 7 bases and J by 2 bases, with 12 bases between them. The CDR3 length is 15 residues.

The rearrangement uses TRBV9 and TRBJ2-2; D uncertain. Germline values: CDR1 SGDLS, CDR2 YYNGEE. Trimming stripped 3 bases from V and 4 bases from J, with 13 bases between. This CDR3 contains 15 residues. CDR3 sequence reads: CASSEGLIVTGELFF. Written as DNA, the CDR3 is TGTGCCAGCAGCGAGGGCTTAATCGTCACCGGGGAGCTGTTTTTT.

This clone was counted once. The rearrangement links TRBV7-2 to TRBJ2-6; D is unclear. V was shortened by 5 bases and J by 2 bases, with 13 bases between the two germline ends. Germline assignment: CDR1 SGHTA and CDR2 FQGNSA. The CDR3 loop spans 16 amino acids. CDR3 sequence (DNA): TGTGCCAGCAGCCCGAGGTCCACCCCTGGGGCCAACGTCCTGACTTTC. It codes for CASSPRSTPGANVLTF.

This rearrangement joins TRBV24-1 to TRBJ2-2, with 11 positions matching TRBD2. In germline, CDR1 is KGHDR, CDR2 SFDVKD. The CDR3 has 15 amino acids. Trimming removed 6 bases from V and 5 bases from J; junction bases left unmatched: 4. CDR3 bases: TGTGCCACCAGTACTAGCGGGAGAGGAACCGGGGAGCTGTTTTTT. Translating gives CATSTSGRGTGELFF.

CDR3 protein: CASSRRVAGVVNEQYF. The CDR3 nucleotides are TGTGCCAGCAGCCGCCGTGTAGCGGGAGTAGTCAACGAGCAGTACTTC. The chain recombines TRBV4-2 with TRBJ2-7, with 9 bases fitting TRBD2. V was pared by 4 bases and J by 5 bases, with 12 bases of the junction left unmatched. This CDR3 is 16 amino acids long. Germline lookup yields CDR1 LGHNA and CDR2 YNFKEQ.

The V and J genes are TRBV3-1 (or the pseudogene TRBV3-2) and TRBJ2-7, with D unresolved. Per the germline V gene, CDR1 is LGHDT and CDR2 is YNNKEL (reference sequence). V lost 0 bases and J lost 5, with 11 bases in between. This CDR3 contains 14 residues. Written as DNA, the CDR3 is TGTGCCAGCAGCCAAGACTTTCGCTTCCACGAGCAGTACTTC. Protein: CASSQDFRFHEQYF.

This chain connects TRBV28 to TRBJ1-3; no definite D call. Germline CDR1 is MDHEN and CDR2 is SYDVKM. V lost 3 bases and J lost 7, with 16 bases in between. This CDR3 has 15 residues. The CDR3 protein is CASSFRGIMTNTIYF. The CDR3, as DNA: TGTGCCAGCAGTTTTCGGGGAATTATGACGAACACCATATATTTT.

This chain links TRBV2 with TRBJ1-1, with a possible D match to TRBD1 (5 bases). V was shortened by 2 bases and J by 11 bases, with 15 bases between the two germline ends. Germline-derived CDR1 and CDR2 are SNHLY and FYNNEI. The CDR3 length is 13 residues. CDR3 region: CASSEMIEGHAFF. As DNA, the CDR3 is TGTGCCAGCAGTGAAATGATAGAGGGGCACGCTTTCTTT.